Listed below are T cell receptor beta chains from one sample, sequenced in a study of blood T cell repertoires in COVID-19. Sequencing used immunoSEQ multiplex PCR; TCRdb keeps in-frame clones, though not all of them. The table has hundreds of thousands of clones, approximately 91% seen once. Material: peripheral blood. The receptors here all came from a woman in her thirties with acute or convalescent COVID-19. Both conserved end residues are part of each CDR3. Each record gives: J gene, V gene, clone size, D gene, CDR3 DNA, CDR3 protein. A D gene is named only where the DNA matches it firmly. The size field is filled for only some rows; it gives once, few, many or a size class.

TRBJ2-5 | TRBV6-5 | NA | TRBD2 | TGTGCCAGCAGTTACATCGCGGGAGCTGCTGAGACCCAGTACTTC | CASSYIAGAAETQYF
TRBJ2-7 | TRBV5-4 | NA | NA | TGTGCCAGCAGCGCCAGGTCAGACCACGAGCAGTACTTC | CASSARSDHEQYF
TRBJ1-1 | TRBV7-3 | NA | NA | TGTGCCAGCAGCTTAGTAAAGAACACTGAAGCTTTCTTT | CASSLVKNTEAFF
TRBJ1-1 | TRBV7-9 | NA | TRBD1 | TGTGCCAGCAGCGCCGCAGGGGGCACTGAAGCTTTCTTT | CASSAAGGTEAFF
TRBJ1-6 | TRBV15 | once | NA | TGTGCCACCAGCAGAGATAATGCGGATCTTAATTCACCCCTCCACTTT | CATSRDNADLNSPLHF
TRBJ1-6 | TRBV7-2 | NA | NA | TGTGCCAGCAGCTACTACAGGGATAGGGCAATAAATTCACCCCTCCACTTT | CASSYYRDRAINSPLHF
TRBJ2-1 | TRBV5-1 | NA | TRBD2 | TGCGCCAGCAGCTTGGAGCCCGGGACTACTTACAATGAGCAGTTCTTC | CASSLEPGTTYNEQFF
TRBJ2-1 | TRBV18 | NA | TRBD2 | TGTGCCAGCTCACGGGGGGGCTACAATGAGCAGTTCTTC | CASSRGGYNEQFF
TRBJ1-2 | TRBV30 | NA | TRBD1 | TGTGCCTGGAGAGTCTCCGGGACAGGGTTTTATCTGGGCGGCTACACCTTC | CAWRVSGTGFYLGGYTF
TRBJ1-5 | TRBV10-3 | NA | NA | TGTGCCATCAGTGGAGGTAGCAATCAGCCCCAGCATTTT | CAISGGSNQPQHF
TRBJ2-2 | TRBV5-4 | NA | TRBD2 | TGTGCCAGCAGCTTCAGCGGGAGTTACACCGGGGAGCTGTTTTTT | CASSFSGSYTGELFF
TRBJ2-3 | TRBV19 | NA | NA | TGTGCCAGTAGTATAGATCAAGGGAGCGTAGCAGATACGCAGTATTTT | CASSIDQGSVADTQYF
TRBJ2-2 | TRBV7-2 | NA | NA | TGTGCCAGCAGCTTAGACAGGGCCGGGGAGCTGTTTTTT | CASSLDRAGELFF
TRBJ1-1 | TRBV10-3 | NA | NA | TGTGCCATCGGAGACACTGAAGCTTTCTTT | CAIGDTEAFF
TRBJ2-1 | TRBV5-1 | NA | NA | TGCGCCAGCAGCGAACAGACAGGTTTTGAGCAGTTCTTC | CASSEQTGFEQFF
TRBJ2-3 | TRBV18 | NA | NA | TGTGCCAGCGCCCAAACGGACACCTACACAGATACGCAGTATTTT | CASAQTDTYTDTQYF
TRBJ2-2 | TRBV4-3 | NA | TRBD2 | TGCGCCAGCAGCCAAGATTGGAGCGGGAGAGGTACCGGGGAGCTGTTTTTT | CASSQDWSGRGTGELFF
TRBJ1-5 | TRBV6-2/TRBV6-3 | NA | TRBD1 | TGTGCCAGCAGTCAGGGGACAGGGGTGAGCAATCAGCCCCAGCATTTT | CASSQGTGVSNQPQHF
TRBJ1-1 | TRBV21-1 | NA | NA | TGTGCCAGCAGCCCACGGACAGTTAACACTGAAGCTTTCTTT | CASSPRTVNTEAFF
TRBJ2-5 | TRBV27 | NA | NA | TGTGCCAGCAGTTTGACTAATCAAGAGACCCAGTACTTC | CASSLTNQETQYF
TRBJ1-2 | TRBV13 | NA | TRBD1 | TGTGCCAGCAGCGGTGGACAGGGCGGGTATGGCTACACCTTC | CASSGGQGGYGYTF
TRBJ2-7 | TRBV11-2 | NA | TRBD2 | TGTGCCAGCAGCTGGACTAGCGGGATGAACGAGCAGTACTTC | CASSWTSGMNEQYF
TRBJ1-6 | TRBV9 | NA | NA | TGTGCCAGCAGCGTATATGAGAGCTCCTATAATTCACCCCTCCACTTT | CASSVYESSYNSPLHF
TRBJ1-2 | TRBV3-1/TRBV3-2 | NA | TRBD1 | TGTGCCAGCAGCCAAGTGGCGACAGGGGGCATCTATGGCTACACCTTC | CASSQVATGGIYGYTF
TRBJ2-3 | TRBV6-2/TRBV6-3 | NA | TRBD2 | TGTGCCAGCAGTTACCGAACCCAGCGGGAGTTTAGAGATACGCAGTATTTT | CASSYRTQREFRDTQYF
TRBJ1-5 | TRBV12-3/TRBV12-4 | few | NA | TGTGCCAGCAGGGGAGATAGCAATCAGCCCCAGCATTTT | CASRGDSNQPQHF
TRBJ2-3 | TRBV2 | NA | NA | TGTGCCAGCAGTGAATCCGGGGTGGGTACGCAGTATTTT | CASSESGVGTQYF
TRBJ2-7 | TRBV30 | NA | TRBD2 | TGTGCCTGGAGTGGGCTAGCGGGAGGTTACGAGCAGTACTTC | CAWSGLAGGYEQYF
TRBJ2-5 | TRBV7-2 | NA | TRBD1 | TGTGCCAGCACTCCGGACAGGGGAGAGACCCAGTACTTC | CASTPDRGETQYF
TRBJ1-1 | TRBV25-1 | NA | NA | TGTGCCAGCAGTTTTGGGTTAGGGGACACTGAAGCTTTCTTT | CASSFGLGDTEAFF
TRBJ1-4 | TRBV5-1 | few | NA | TGCGCCAGCAGCTTGGGGACAGACACAACTAATGAAAAACTGTTTTTT | CASSLGTDTTNEKLFF
TRBJ2-1 | TRBV5-1 | NA | NA | TGCGCCAGCAGCTTGGGCGGGGAAGTGGTCGGCCACAATGAGCAGTTCTTC | CASSLGGEVVGHNEQFF
TRBJ2-3 | TRBV19 | NA | TRBD2 | TGTGCCAGTAGTATAGCAGCGGGAGCTGATACGCAGTATTTT | CASSIAAGADTQYF
TRBJ1-2 | TRBV4-3 | NA | NA | TGCGCCAGCAGCCAAGGTTCGTGGGAGGGCTACACCTTC | CASSQGSWEGYTF
TRBJ2-1 | TRBV24-1 | NA | TRBD2 | TGTGCCACCAGTGAAGGGACTAGCGGACCCAATGAGCAGTTCTTC | CATSEGTSGPNEQFF
TRBJ1-1 | TRBV19 | NA | TRBD1 | TGTGCCAGTAGTTTACAGGGGGCGATCACTGAAGCTTTCTTT | CASSLQGAITEAFF
TRBJ2-3 | TRBV6-1 | NA | TRBD2 | TGTGCCAGCAGTGTCGGACTAGCGGGTTCCACAGATACGCAGTATTTT | CASSVGLAGSTDTQYF
TRBJ2-1 | TRBV18 | few | NA | TGTGCCAGCTCACCACGCCAGGGGAACTCCAATGAGCAGTTCTTC | CASSPRQGNSNEQFF
TRBJ2-2 | TRBV3-1/TRBV3-2 | NA | NA | TGTGCCAGCAGCCACATAGGTGCGGAGGGGTGGACCGGGGAGCTGTTTTTT | CASSHIGAEGWTGELFF
TRBJ1-4 | TRBV27 | once | NA | TGTGCCAGCAGTTTTAATAGAGGTGAAAAACTGTTTTTT | CASSFNRGEKLFF
TRBJ2-7 | TRBV5-1 | few | NA | TGCGCCAGCAGCTTAGACACAACCTACGAGCAGTACTTC | CASSLDTTYEQYF
TRBJ2-3 | TRBV9 | NA | TRBD1 | TGTGCCAGCAGCTACACCCCGGGACAGAGGACAGATACGCAGTATTTT | CASSYTPGQRTDTQYF
TRBJ2-1 | TRBV7-9 | NA | NA | TGTGCCAGCAGCTTAGTGCTGGCGGGGACTTTGAATGAGCAGTTCTTC | CASSLVLAGTLNEQFF
TRBJ1-6 | TRBV24-1 | NA | NA | TGTGCCACCAGTGTTGCGGGGAGTTCACCCCTCCACTTT | CATSVAGSSPLHF
TRBJ2-5 | TRBV6-6 | once | TRBD1 | TGTGCCAGCAGTCTGGGACAGGTGGAGACCCAGTACTTC | CASSLGQVETQYF
TRBJ2-7 | TRBV9 | NA | TRBD2 | TGTGCCAGCAGCTCCGGGAGGGCGGGAGTCCTCGAGCAGTACTTC | CASSSGRAGVLEQYF
TRBJ1-5 | TRBV27 | few | NA | TGTGCCAGCAGTTTATACGGGCAGCCCCAGCATTTT | CASSLYGQPQHF
TRBJ1-1 | TRBV9 | NA | TRBD1 | TGTGCCAGCAGCACCCGCATGACAGGGGCTGAAGCTTTCTTT | CASSTRMTGAEAFF
TRBJ2-1 | TRBV11-2 | NA | TRBD1 | TGTGCCAGCAGCTTAGAGGGGGACAGCTACAATGAGCAGTTCTTC | CASSLEGDSYNEQFF
TRBJ2-3 | TRBV4-3 | NA | TRBD2 | TGCGCCAGCAGCCAATCCTTGACTAGCTTGGATACGCAGTATTTT | CASSQSLTSLDTQYF
TRBJ2-3 | TRBV7-8 | NA | NA | TGTGCCAGCAGCCCATCTCTGGGGCGGGGTGCAGATACGCAGTATTTT | CASSPSLGRGADTQYF
TRBJ2-7 | TRBV7-8 | NA | NA | TGTGCCAGCAGCTTAGGGACAGCCTACGAGCAGTACTTC | CASSLGTAYEQYF
TRBJ1-5 | TRBV12-3/TRBV12-4 | few | NA | TGTGCCAGCAGCCAGCCAAAGTCGGGGCCCCAGCATTTT | CASSQPKSGPQHF
TRBJ2-7 | TRBV4-1 | NA | TRBD1 | TGCGCCAGCAGCCAAGTAGGGACAGGGAATAGGTACGAGCAGTACTTC | CASSQVGTGNRYEQYF
TRBJ1-2 | TRBV12-3/TRBV12-4 | NA | NA | TGTGCCAGCAGTTTGGGGGCGAGGGGAGGCTACACCTTC | CASSLGARGGYTF
TRBJ1-1 | TRBV30 | NA | NA | TGTGCCTGGTCCATCACGGGGACATTAGCTGAAGCTTTCTTT | CAWSITGTLAEAFF
TRBJ1-5 | TRBV11-2 | once | TRBD1 | TGTGCCAGCAGCAGCCGGGACAGGGCTCAGCCCCAGCATTTT | CASSSRDRAQPQHF